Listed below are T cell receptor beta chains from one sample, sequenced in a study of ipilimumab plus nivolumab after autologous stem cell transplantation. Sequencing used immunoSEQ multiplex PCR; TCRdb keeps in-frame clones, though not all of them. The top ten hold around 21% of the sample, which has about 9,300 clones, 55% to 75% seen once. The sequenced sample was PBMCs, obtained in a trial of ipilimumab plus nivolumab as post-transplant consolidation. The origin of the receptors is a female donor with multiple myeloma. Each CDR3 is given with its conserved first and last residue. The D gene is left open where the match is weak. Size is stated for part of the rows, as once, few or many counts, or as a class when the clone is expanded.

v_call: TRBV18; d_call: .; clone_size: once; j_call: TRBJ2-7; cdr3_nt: TGTGCCAGCTCACCACCGGACAACTCCTACGAGCAGTACTTC; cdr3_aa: CASSPPDNSYEQYF
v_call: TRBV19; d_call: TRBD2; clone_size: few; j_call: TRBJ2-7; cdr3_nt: TGTGCCAGTAGTATCCCAACTAGCGGGGATAGCTCCTACGAGCAGTACTTC; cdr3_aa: CASSIPTSGDSSYEQYF
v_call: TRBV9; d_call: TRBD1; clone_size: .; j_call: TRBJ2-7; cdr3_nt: TGTGCCAGCAGCATCGGGACAGGAGCCACCTACGAGCAGTACTTC; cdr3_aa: CASSIGTGATYEQYF
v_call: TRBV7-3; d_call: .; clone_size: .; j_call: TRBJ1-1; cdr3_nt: TGTGCCAGCAGCTCCCAAGGGGGTACTGAAGCTTTCTTT; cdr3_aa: CASSSQGGTEAFF
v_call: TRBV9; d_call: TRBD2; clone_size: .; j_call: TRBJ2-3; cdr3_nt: TGTGCCAGCAGCGTTAGCGGGATCGGAGATACGCAGTATTTT; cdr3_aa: CASSVSGIGDTQYF
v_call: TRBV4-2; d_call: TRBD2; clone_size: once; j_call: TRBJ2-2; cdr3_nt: TGTGCCAGCAGCTTGGAGGGACTAGCGAGGGAGCTGTTTTTT; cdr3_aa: CASSLEGLARELFF
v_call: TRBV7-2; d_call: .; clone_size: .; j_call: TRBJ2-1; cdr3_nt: TGTGCCAGCAGCTTAAGACGAGACAATGAGCAGTTCTTC; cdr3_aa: CASSLRRDNEQFF
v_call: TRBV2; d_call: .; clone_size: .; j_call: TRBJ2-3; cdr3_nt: TGTGCCAGCAGTCACCATCCCGGGACTTTAGATACGCAGTATTTT; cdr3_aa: CASSHHPGTLDTQYF
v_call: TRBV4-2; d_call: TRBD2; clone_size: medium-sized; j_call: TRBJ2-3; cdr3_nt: TGTGCCAGCAGCCAATACGGGACTAGCGGCACAGATACGCAGTATTTT; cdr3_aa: CASSQYGTSGTDTQYF
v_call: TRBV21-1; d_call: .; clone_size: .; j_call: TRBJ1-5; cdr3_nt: TGTGCCAGCAGCAAGGAGTTTATTCTTCACAATCAGCCCCAGCATTTT; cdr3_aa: CASSKEFILHNQPQHF